A single sample is the source of the 12 T cell receptor beta chains below, sequenced in a study of cytomegalovirus exposure and HLA in healthy donors (dated by TCRdb to about 2017). Library generation was performed with the immunoSEQ multiplex PCR assay. A mixture of 60 forward primers for TCR Vbeta segments and 13 reverse primers for TCR Jbeta segments was used in the multiplex PCR. In TCRdb, the immuneACCESS table is reduced to in-frame sequences with V and J assigned. These tables do not hold every clone; where another copy was compared, an unresolved V gene accounts for under half, and the others remain unexplained. Present in this sample are around 150,000 clones, approximately 9% of which were seen just once. The ten top clones hold about 1.7% of the sample. Sequencing used PBMCs. These receptors came from a male donor in good health and CMV-seronegative.

J is TRBJ2-7 and V is TRBV15, with no clear D. V gave up 1 base and J gave up 4 bases, with 8 bases separating them. This CDR3 has 13 residues. Germline assignment: CDR1 LNHNV and CDR2 YYDKDF (reference sequence). The CDR3 here is CATSRVSSYEQYF. CDR3 DNA: TGTGCCACCAGCAGAGTTTCGAGTTACGAGCAGTACTTC.

The chain carries TRBV25-1 and TRBJ1-2, with 7 bases identical to TRBD1. The ends lost 2 bases at V and 4 bases at J; junction bases unmatched: 7. Per germline, CDR1 MGHDK and CDR2 SYGVNS. This CDR3 has 15 residues. The DNA for the CDR3 is TGTGCCAGCAGTGAAGGGAACAGGGGATCCTATGGCTACACCTTC. It specifies CASSEGNRGSYGYTF.

This clone has only a few counts. The chain links TRBV18 to TRBJ1-1; a weak D match, TRBD1 (6 bases). Trimming shortened V by 3 bases and J by 1 base, and 18 bases separated the two germline ends. Germline CDR1 and CDR2: KGHSH and LQKENI. The CDR3 runs 17 residues. The CDR3 loop is CASSPDLAGTSNTEAFF. In DNA, the CDR3 is TGTGCCAGCTCACCGGACCTAGCCGGGACATCGAACACTGAAGCTTTCTTT.

CDR3 sequence reads: CASSPGQALLSETQYF. CDR3 DNA sequence: TGTGCCAGCAGCCCTGGACAGGCCCTCTTATCAGAGACCCAGTACTTC. J is TRBJ2-5 and V is TRBV11-2; the match to TRBD1 covers 7 bases. This CDR3 spans 16 amino acids. Germline V lookup: CDR1 SGHAT, CDR2 FQNNGV. The ends lost 5 bases at V and 4 bases at J; junction bases unmatched: 13.

J is TRBJ2-7 and V is TRBV9, with TRBD1 matching over 7 bases. The CDR3 loop spans 15 amino acids. The trim removed 0 bases at V and 3 bases at J, leaving 6 bases unmatched. The germline CDR1 and CDR2 sequences are SGDLS and YYNGEE. DNA for the CDR3: TGTGCCAGCAGCGTAGCCGGGACAGAAGGCTACGAGCAGTACTTC. Translation: CASSVAGTEGYEQYF.

The chain links TRBV4-2 to TRBJ2-1; D is ambiguous. Germline CDR1 is LGHNA and CDR2 is YNFKEQ. Deletions cut 0 bases from V and 8 bases from J, with 5 bases between. This CDR3 region has 12 residues. The CDR3 here is CASSQDGHEQFF. In DNA, the CDR3 is TGTGCCAGCAGCCAAGATGGGCATGAGCAGTTCTTC.

In this sample, this clone turned up a few times. The CDR3: CATDRGNTGELFF. The CDR3 DNA sequence: TGTGCCACGGACAGAGGGAACACCGGGGAGCTGTTTTTT. This chain uses TRBV5-4 with TRBJ2-2; a possible D gene is TRBD1 (6 bases). This CDR3 spans 13 amino acids. V lost 9 bases to trimming and J lost 1 base, with 10 bases between them. In germline, CDR1 is SGHNT, CDR2 YYREEE (reference sequence).

This clone has a handful of counts. Relative to the germline gene, one junction end is altered; a read error may explain this. V and J are TRBV7-7 and TRBJ2-3, with 10 bases that match TRBD1. The germline CDR1 and CDR2 sequences are SSHAT and FNYEAQ (reference sequence). The CDR3 is made up of 14 amino acids. The CDR3 DNA sequence: TGTGCTAGCAGCCCCGGGACAGGGGCAGATACGCAGTATTTT. Protein: CASSPGTGADTQYF.

The chain recombines TRBV15 with TRBJ2-2; TRBD1 aligns across 9 bases. CDR3 length: 15 residues. Germline V gene sequence: CDR1 LNHNV, CDR2 YYDKDF (reference sequence). V lost 3 bases, J lost 3 bases, and 2 bases stayed unmatched. The CDR3 protein is CATSSGQGYTGELFF. CDR3 nucleotides: TGTGCCACCAGCAGCGGACAGGGGTACACCGGGGAGCTGTTTTTT.

A few counts support this clone. The chain joins TRBV2 to TRBJ1-5, with D possibly being TRBD1 (6 bases). CDR1 is SNHLY, CDR2 FYNNEI, per germline. This CDR3 is built from 17 residues. The V gene lost 5 bases and the J gene lost 2 bases, with 19 bases spanning the gap. This CDR3 reads CASSQVPQGNGNQPQHF. The CDR3 nucleotides read TGTGCCAGCAGTCAAGTCCCACAGGGAAACGGCAATCAGCCCCAGCATTTT.

This chain joins TRBV4-1 and TRBJ2-1; 10 positions match TRBD2. This CDR3 is 16 amino acids long. The V gene end was trimmed by 4 bases and the J gene end by 3 bases; junction bases not matched to a gene: 6. Germline V lookup: CDR1 MGHRA, CDR2 YSYEKL. CDR3: CASSLLGLADYNEQFF. The CDR3 DNA is TGCGCCAGCAGCCTGCTCGGACTAGCGGACTACAATGAGCAGTTCTTC.

This chain links TRBV7-2 with TRBJ2-7, with unresolved D. The CDR3 has 14 amino acids. The ends were cut back, 1 base at V and 2 bases at J, with 9 bases in the middle. Germline lookup yields CDR1 SGHTA and CDR2 FQGNSA. The CDR3 spells CASSLVAGAYEQYF. DNA for the CDR3: TGTGCCAGCAGCTTAGTAGCCGGTGCCTACGAGCAGTACTTC.